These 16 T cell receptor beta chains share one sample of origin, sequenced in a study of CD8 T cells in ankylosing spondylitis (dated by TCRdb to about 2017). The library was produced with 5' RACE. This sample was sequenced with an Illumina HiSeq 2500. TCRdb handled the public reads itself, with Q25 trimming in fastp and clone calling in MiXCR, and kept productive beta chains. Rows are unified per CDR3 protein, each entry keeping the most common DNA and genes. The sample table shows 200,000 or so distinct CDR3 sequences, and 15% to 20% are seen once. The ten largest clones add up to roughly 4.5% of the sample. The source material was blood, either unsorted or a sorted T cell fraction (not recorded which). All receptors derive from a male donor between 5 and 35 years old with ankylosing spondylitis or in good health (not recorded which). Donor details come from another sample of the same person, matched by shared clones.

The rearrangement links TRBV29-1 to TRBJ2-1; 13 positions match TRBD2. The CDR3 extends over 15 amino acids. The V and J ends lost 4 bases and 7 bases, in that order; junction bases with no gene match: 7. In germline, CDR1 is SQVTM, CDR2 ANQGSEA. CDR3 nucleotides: TGCAGCGTTGCCCTCAGACTAGCGGGAGGTAATGAGCAGTTCTTC. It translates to CSVALRLAGGNEQFF.

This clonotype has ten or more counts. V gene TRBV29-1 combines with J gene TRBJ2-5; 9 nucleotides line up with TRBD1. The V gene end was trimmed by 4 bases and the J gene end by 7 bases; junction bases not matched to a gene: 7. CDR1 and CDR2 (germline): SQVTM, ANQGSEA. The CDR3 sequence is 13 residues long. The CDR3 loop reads CSVASGQGATQYF. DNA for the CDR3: TGCAGCGTTGCGTCGGGACAGGGCGCGACCCAGTACTTC.

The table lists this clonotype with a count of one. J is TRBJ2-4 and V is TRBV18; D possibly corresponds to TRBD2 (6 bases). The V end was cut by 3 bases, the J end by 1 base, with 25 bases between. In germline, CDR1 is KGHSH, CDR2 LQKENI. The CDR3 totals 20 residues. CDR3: CASSPTRDGLGPNAKNIQYF. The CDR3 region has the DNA TGTGCCAGCTCACCTACGCGGGACGGACTGGGTCCTAACGCCAAAAACATTCAGTACTTC.

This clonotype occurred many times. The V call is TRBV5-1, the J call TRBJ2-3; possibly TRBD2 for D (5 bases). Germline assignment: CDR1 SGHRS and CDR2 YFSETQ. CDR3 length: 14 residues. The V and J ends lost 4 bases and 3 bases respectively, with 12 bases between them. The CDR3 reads CASSTGRGTDTQYF. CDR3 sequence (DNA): TGCGCCAGCAGCACCGGACGGGGAACAGATACGCAGTATTTT. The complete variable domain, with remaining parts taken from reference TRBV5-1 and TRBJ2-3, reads KAGVTQTPRYLIKTRGQQVTLSCSPISGHRSVSWYQQTPGQGLQFLFEYFSETQRNKGNFPGRFSGRQFSNSRSEMNVSTLELGDSALYLCASSTGRGTDTQYFGPGTRLTVL.

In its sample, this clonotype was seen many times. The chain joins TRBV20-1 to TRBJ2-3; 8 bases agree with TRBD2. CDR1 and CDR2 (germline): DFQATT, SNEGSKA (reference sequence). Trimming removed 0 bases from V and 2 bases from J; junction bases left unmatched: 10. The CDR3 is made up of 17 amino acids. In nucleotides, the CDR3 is TGCAGTGCTAGAGATCGACTCGGGAGGGCCATCACAGATACGCAGTATTTT. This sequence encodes CSARDRLGRAITDTQYF.

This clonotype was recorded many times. The DNA of the CDR3 is TGTGCCAGCAGCCTATCCGGGACAGGGGGCGACGAGCAGTACTTC. Amino acid sequence: CASSLSGTGGDEQYF. The V and J genes are TRBV28 and TRBJ2-7, with TRBD1 matching over 12 bases. CDR1 MDHEN and CDR2 SYDVKM come from the germline V gene. The CDR3 is 15 residues long. J was trimmed by 5 bases and V by 6 bases; bases with no gene match: 8.

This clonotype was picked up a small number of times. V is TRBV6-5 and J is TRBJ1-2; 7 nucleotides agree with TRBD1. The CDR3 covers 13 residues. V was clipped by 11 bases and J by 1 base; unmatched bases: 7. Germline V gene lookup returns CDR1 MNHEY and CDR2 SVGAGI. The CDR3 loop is CAAGQPLNYGYTF. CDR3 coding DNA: TGTGCCGCGGGACAGCCACTTAACTATGGCTACACCTTC.

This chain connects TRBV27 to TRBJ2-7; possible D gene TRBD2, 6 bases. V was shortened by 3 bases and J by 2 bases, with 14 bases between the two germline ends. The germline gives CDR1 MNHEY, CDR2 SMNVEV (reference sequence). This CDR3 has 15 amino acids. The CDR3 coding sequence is TGTGCCAGCAGTTTCCGGGGGTCGGCACCCTACGAGCAGTACTTC. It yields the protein CASSFRGSAPYEQYF.

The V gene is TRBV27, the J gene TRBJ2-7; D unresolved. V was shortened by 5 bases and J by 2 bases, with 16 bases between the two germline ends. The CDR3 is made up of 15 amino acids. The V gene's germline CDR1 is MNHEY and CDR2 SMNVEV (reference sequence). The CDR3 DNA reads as TGTGCCAGCAGTCTTACTACGGCGGTTCCCTACGAGCAGTACGTC. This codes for CASSLTTAVPYEQYV.

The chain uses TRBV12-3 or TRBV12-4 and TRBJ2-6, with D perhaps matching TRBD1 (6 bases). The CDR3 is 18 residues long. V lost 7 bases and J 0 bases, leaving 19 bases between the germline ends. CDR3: CASTSFGGVYSGANVLTF. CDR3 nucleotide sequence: TGTGCCAGCACCTCGTTTGGGGGCGTCTACTCTGGGGCCAACGTCCTGACTTTC.

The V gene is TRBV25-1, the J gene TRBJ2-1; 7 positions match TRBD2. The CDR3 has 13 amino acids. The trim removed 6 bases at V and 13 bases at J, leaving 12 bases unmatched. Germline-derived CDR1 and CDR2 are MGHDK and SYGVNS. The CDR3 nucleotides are TGTGCCAGCAGCCCCCTTCTACCTAGCGGACAGTTCTTC. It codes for CASSPLLPSGQFF.

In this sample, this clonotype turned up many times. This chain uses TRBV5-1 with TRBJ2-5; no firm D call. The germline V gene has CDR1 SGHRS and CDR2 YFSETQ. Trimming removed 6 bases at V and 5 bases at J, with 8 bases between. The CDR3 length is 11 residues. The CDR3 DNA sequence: TGCGCCAGCACTCTGCGGGAGACCCAGTACTTC. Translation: CASTLRETQYF.

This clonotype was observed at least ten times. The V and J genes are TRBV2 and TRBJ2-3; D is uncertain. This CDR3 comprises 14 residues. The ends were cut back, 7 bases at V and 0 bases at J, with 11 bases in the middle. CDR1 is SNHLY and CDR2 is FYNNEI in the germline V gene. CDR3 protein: CASKAALSTDTQYF. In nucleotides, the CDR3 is TGTGCCAGCAAGGCGGCATTGAGCACAGATACGCAGTATTTT. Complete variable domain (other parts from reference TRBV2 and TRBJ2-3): EPEVTQTPSHQVTQMGQEVILRCVPISNHLYFYWYRQILGQKVEFLVSFYNNEISEKSEIFDDQFSVERPDGSNFTLKIRSTKLEDSAMYFCASKAALSTDTQYFGPGTRLTVL.

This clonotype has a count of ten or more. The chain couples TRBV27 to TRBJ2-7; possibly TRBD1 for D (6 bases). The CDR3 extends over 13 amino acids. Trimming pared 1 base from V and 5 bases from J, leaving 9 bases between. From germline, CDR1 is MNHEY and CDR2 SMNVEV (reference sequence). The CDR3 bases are TGTGCCAGCAGTTTATGGGGGCTTCACGAGCAGTACTTC. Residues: CASSLWGLHEQYF.

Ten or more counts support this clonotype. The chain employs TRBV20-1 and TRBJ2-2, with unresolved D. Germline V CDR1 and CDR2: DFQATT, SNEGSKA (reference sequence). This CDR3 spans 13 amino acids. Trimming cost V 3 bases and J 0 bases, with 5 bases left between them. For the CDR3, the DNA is TGCAGTGCTAGTCTAGCGAACACCGGGGAGCTGTTTTTT. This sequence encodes CSASLANTGELFF.

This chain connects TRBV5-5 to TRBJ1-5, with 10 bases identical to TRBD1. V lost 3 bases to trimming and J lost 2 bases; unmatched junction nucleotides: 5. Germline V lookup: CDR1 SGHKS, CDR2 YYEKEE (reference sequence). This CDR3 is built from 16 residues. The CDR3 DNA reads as TGTGCCAGCAGCTACGGGACAGGGGAAGGCAATCAGCCCCAGCATTTT. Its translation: CASSYGTGEGNQPQHF.